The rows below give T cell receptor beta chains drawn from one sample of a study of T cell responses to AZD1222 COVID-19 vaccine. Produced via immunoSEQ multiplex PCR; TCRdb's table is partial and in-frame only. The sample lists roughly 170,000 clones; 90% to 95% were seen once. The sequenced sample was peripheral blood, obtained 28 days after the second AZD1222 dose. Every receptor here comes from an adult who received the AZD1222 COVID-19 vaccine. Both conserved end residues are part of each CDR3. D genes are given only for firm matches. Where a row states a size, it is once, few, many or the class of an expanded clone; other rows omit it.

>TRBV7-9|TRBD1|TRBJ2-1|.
TGTGCCAGCAGGACAGGGGGCGCCTACAATGAGCAGTTCTTC
CASRTGGAYNEQFF
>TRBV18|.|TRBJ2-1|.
TGTGCCAGCTCACCTTTCCCCGCCGCCAGGGGTGGGGACAATGAGCAGTTCTTC
CASSPFPAARGGDNEQFF
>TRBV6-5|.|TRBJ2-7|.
TGTGCCACCCAGGAACTATCTACAAACTACGAGCAGTACTTC
CATQELSTNYEQYF
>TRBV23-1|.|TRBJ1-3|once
TGCGCCAGCAGTCAATCCGGGGTCGGATCTGGAAACACCATATATTTT
CASSQSGVGSGNTIYF
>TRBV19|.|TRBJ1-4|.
TGTGCCAGTAGTAGCTTAGGAAGGGGGAGTGAAAAACTGTTTTTT
CASSSLGRGSEKLFF
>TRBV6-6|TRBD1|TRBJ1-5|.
TGTGCCAGCAGCCAAGACCGGACAGGGCGCAATCAGCCCCAGCATTTT
CASSQDRTGRNQPQHF
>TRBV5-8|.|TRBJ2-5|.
TGTGCCAGCAGCCCGCTAGTGGGGGAGACCCAGTACTTC
CASSPLVGETQYF
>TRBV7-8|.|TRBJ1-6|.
TGTGCCAGCAGCTTAAGGGGGGCACATTCACCCCTCCACTTT
CASSLRGAHSPLHF
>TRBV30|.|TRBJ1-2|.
TGTGCCTGGAGTGTTTCGTTAGGCCGCGGCTACACCTTC
CAWSVSLGRGYTF
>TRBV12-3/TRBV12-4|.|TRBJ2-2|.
TGTGCCAGCAGTTTGGGGACCGGGGAGCTGTTTTTT
CASSLGTGELFF
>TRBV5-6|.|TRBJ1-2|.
TGTGCCAGCAGCCCCGTGGGTAGGGGTAACTATGGCTACACCTTC
CASSPVGRGNYGYTF
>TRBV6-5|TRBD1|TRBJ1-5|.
TGTGCCAGCAGTATCCATGGACAGGGCTATCAGCCCCAGCATTTT
CASSIHGQGYQPQHF
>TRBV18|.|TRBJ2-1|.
TGTGCCAGCTCACCACCGCCAGACAATGAGCAGTTCTTC
CASSPPPDNEQFF
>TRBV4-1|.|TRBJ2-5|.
TGCGCCAGCAGCCTCCCCGTGGGGGGCCAAGAGACCCAGTACTTC
CASSLPVGGQETQYF
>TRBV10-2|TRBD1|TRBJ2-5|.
TGCGCCAGCAGTGACCACCGGACAGGGGGCACCCAGTACTTC
CASSDHRTGGTQYF
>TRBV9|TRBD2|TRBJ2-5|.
TGTGCCAGCAGCCCGACCGGGACTAGCGGGGAGACCCAGTACTTC
CASSPTGTSGETQYF
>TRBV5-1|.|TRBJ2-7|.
TGCGCCAGCAGCCTGGGGTCTGCCTTTCCCTACGAGCAGTACTTC
CASSLGSAFPYEQYF
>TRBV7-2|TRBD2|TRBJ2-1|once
TGTGCCAGCAGCTTGAGCGGGGGGGCCTACAATGAGCAGTTCTTC
CASSLSGGAYNEQFF
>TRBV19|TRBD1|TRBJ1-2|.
TGTGCCACAGGGGGCCCGAATGGCTACACCTTC
CATGGPNGYTF
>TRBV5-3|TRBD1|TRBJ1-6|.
TGTGCCAGAAGGGGTCCAGGGGGCCGGTATAATTCACCCCTCCACTTT
CARRGPGGRYNSPLHF
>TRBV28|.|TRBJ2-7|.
TGTGCCAGCATATCTGGAGGGCACGAGCAGTACTTC
CASISGGHEQYF
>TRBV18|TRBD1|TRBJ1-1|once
TGTGCCAGCTCACCATCGATCGACAGGGTCACTGAAGCTTTCTTT
CASSPSIDRVTEAFF
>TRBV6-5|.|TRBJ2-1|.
TGTGCCAGCAGGCGGGACCCCGCCCTTCTGAATGAGCAGTTCTTC
CASRRDPALLNEQFF
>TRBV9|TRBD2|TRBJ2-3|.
TGTGCCAGCAGCGCCTGGCGCGGGAGGACTATAACTAGCACAGATACGCAGTATTTT
CASSAWRGRTITSTDTQYF